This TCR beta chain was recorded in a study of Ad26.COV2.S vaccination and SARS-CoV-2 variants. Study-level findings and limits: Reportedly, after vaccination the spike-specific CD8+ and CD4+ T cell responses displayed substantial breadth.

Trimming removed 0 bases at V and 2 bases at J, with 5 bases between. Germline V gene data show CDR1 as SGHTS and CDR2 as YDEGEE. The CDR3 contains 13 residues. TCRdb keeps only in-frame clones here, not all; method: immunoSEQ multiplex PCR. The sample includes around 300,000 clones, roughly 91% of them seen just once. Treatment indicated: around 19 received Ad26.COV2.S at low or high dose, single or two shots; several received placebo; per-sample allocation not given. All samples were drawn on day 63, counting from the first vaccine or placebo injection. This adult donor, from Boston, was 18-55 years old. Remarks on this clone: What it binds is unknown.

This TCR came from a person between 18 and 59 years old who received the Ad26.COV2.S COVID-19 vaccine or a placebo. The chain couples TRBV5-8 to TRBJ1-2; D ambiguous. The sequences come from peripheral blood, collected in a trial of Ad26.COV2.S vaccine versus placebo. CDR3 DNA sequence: TGTGCCAGCAGCTTGGGAATGAACTATGGCTACACCTTC. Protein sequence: CASSLGMNYGYTF.